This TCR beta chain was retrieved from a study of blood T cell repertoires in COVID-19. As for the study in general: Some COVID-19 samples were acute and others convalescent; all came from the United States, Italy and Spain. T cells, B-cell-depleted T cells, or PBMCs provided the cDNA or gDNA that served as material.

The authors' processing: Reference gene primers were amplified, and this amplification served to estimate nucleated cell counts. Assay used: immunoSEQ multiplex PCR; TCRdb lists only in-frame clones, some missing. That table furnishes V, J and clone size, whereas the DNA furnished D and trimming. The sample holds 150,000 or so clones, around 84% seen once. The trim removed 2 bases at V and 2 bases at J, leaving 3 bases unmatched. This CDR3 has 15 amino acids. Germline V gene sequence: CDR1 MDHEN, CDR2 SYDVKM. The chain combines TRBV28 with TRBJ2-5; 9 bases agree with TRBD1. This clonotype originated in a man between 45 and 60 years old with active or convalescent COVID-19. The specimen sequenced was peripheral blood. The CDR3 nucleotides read TGTGCCAGCAGTTTACTGGGACAGGGTCAAGAGACCCAGTACTTC. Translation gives CASSLLGQGQETQYF.